This passage covers 9 T cell receptor beta chains from one sample sequenced in a study of response to subunit inactivated influenza vaccine (dated by TCRdb to between 2018 and 2020). The method was RT-PCR. This sample was sequenced with an Illumina HiSeq 2500. TCRdb trimmed the raw reads at Q25, called clones with MiXCR and kept productive beta chains. Rows are unified per CDR3 protein, each entry keeping the most common DNA and genes. Across this sample there are more than 450,000 distinct CDR3 sequences, with about 10% seen only once. Roughly a tenth of the sample is in the top ten clones. Sample: PBMCs from blood, taken on the day of vaccination. Source of these receptors: a man over 45 who received an inactivated influenza vaccine. Donor details come from another sample of the same person, matched by shared clones.

The chain joins TRBV7-2 to TRBJ2-1, with 9 positions matching TRBD2. Germline CDR1 and CDR2: SGHTA and FQGNSA. This CDR3 has 15 amino acids. J lost 4 bases, V lost 1 base, and 2 bases had no gene match. CDR3 nucleotide sequence: TGTGCCAGCAGCTTAGAGCTAGCGGGGTACAATGAGCAGTTCTTC. Amino acids: CASSLELAGYNEQFF.

This clonotype turned up a few times. The chain employs TRBV6-5 and TRBJ2-7, with D unresolved. The CDR3 has 14 amino acids. Trimming took off 2 bases at V and 0 bases at J, with 8 bases between the two ends. Germline CDR1 reads MNHEY; CDR2 reads SVGAGI. CDR3 protein: CASSYGSDSYEQYF. The CDR3 DNA reads TGTGCCAGCAGTTACGGCTCAGACTCCTACGAGCAGTACTTC.

This chain connects TRBV11-2 to TRBJ2-2; no clear D gene. CDR3 length: 14 residues. V was clipped by 1 base and J by 7 bases, with 10 bases between them. Germline V gene lookup returns CDR1 SGHAT and CDR2 FQNNGV. CDR3 region: CASSLGRAGGELFF. For the CDR3, the DNA is TGTGCCAGCAGCTTAGGCAGAGCAGGCGGGGAGCTGTTTTTT.

This clonotype has a count of ten or more. This sequence joins TRBV28 and TRBJ2-1; 10 nucleotides align to TRBD1. Germline V gene sequence: CDR1 MDHEN, CDR2 SYDVKM. V gave up 2 bases and J gave up 5 bases; unmatched junction bases: 6. The length of the CDR3 is 16 residues. The CDR3 here is CASSLGLGTGDNEQFF. The CDR3 DNA reads TGTGCCAGCAGTTTAGGTTTAGGGACAGGGGACAATGAGCAGTTCTTC.

The chain has TRBV9 and TRBJ2-1, with 7 positions matching TRBD2. The V segment lost 0 bases and the J segment 5 bases; nucleotides outside the gene matches: 8. Germline V gives CDR1 SGDLS, CDR2 YYNGEE. The CDR3 covers 16 residues. CDR3 bases: TGTGCCAGCAGCGTAGGGGGGGGAGAGGAGCACAATGAGCAGTTCTTC. It specifies CASSVGGGEEHNEQFF.

The rearrangement uses TRBV29-1 and TRBJ2-3; D possibly corresponds to TRBD2 (7 bases). The germline gives CDR1 SQVTM, CDR2 ANQGSEA. The CDR3 spans 15 residues. V lost 2 bases, J lost 6 bases, and 18 bases lay in between. CDR3 residues: CSVENTGGLGDTQYF. The CDR3 DNA follows: TGCAGCGTTGAAAATACGGGGGGCCTAGGGGATACGCAGTATTTT.

This clonotype was detected a few times. The J gene is TRBJ2-1, the V gene TRBV6-2 or TRBV6-3, with D perhaps TRBD2 (6 bases). Germline CDR1 MNHEY, CDR2 SVGEGT. With 7 bases removed from V and 4 bases from J, the gap between germline ends came to 17 bases. The CDR3 consists of 15 residues. In DNA, the CDR3 is TGTGCCAGCATGGGAATAGCGGAGCTATACAATGAGCAGTTCTTC. This encodes CASMGIAELYNEQFF.

The V call is TRBV11-2, the J call TRBJ2-3; 7 bases are shared with TRBD1. The germline CDR1 and CDR2 sequences are SGHAT and FQNNGV. The ends lost 3 bases at V and 4 bases at J; junction bases unmatched: 4. The CDR3 is made up of 14 amino acids. The DNA of the CDR3 is TGTGCCAGCAGCTTCCTGACAGGGTCAGATACGCAGTATTTT. Translated, it gives CASSFLTGSDTQYF.

J is TRBJ2-1 and V is TRBV7-2, with 9 positions matching TRBD2. J gave up 5 bases and V 5 bases, and 7 bases lay outside the gene matches. Germline CDR1 and CDR2: SGHTA and FQGNSA. This CDR3 has 15 amino acids. The CDR3: CASSPLAGMNNEQFF. The DNA of the CDR3 is TGTGCCAGCAGCCCGCTAGCGGGGATGAACAATGAGCAGTTCTTC.